Detailed here is one TCR beta chain. Its antigen is not known. From germline, CDR1 is LNHDA and CDR2 SQIVND (reference sequence). CDR3 length: 16 residues. V lost 6 bases to trimming and J lost 0 bases; unmatched junction nucleotides: 7. The repertoire was sequenced with immunoSEQ multiplex PCR; TCRdb's copy has only in-frame clones and lacks some. The sample lists about 40,000 clones; around 87% were seen once. These data originate in a study of T cells in localized non-small cell lung cancer. Study-level points and caveats: Uninvolved nearby lung showed the greatest T cell clonality, exceeding that found in tumor. As only one tumor region underwent sequencing, heterogeneity remains possible. Elevated blood T cell density was associated with longer overall survival. Across samples, adjacent lung featured a median roughly 50 of the top 100 tumor clones.

This sequence joins TRBV19 and TRBJ2-1; TRBD2 matches at 8 bases. The input for sequencing was peripheral blood, taken before any cancer treatment. The sequence was collected from a man aged 18 to 49 with stage I lung adenocarcinoma. The CDR3 here is CASRGLAGDSYNEQFF. The CDR3 bases are TGTGCCAGTAGAGGTCTAGCGGGCGACTCCTACAATGAGCAGTTCTTC.